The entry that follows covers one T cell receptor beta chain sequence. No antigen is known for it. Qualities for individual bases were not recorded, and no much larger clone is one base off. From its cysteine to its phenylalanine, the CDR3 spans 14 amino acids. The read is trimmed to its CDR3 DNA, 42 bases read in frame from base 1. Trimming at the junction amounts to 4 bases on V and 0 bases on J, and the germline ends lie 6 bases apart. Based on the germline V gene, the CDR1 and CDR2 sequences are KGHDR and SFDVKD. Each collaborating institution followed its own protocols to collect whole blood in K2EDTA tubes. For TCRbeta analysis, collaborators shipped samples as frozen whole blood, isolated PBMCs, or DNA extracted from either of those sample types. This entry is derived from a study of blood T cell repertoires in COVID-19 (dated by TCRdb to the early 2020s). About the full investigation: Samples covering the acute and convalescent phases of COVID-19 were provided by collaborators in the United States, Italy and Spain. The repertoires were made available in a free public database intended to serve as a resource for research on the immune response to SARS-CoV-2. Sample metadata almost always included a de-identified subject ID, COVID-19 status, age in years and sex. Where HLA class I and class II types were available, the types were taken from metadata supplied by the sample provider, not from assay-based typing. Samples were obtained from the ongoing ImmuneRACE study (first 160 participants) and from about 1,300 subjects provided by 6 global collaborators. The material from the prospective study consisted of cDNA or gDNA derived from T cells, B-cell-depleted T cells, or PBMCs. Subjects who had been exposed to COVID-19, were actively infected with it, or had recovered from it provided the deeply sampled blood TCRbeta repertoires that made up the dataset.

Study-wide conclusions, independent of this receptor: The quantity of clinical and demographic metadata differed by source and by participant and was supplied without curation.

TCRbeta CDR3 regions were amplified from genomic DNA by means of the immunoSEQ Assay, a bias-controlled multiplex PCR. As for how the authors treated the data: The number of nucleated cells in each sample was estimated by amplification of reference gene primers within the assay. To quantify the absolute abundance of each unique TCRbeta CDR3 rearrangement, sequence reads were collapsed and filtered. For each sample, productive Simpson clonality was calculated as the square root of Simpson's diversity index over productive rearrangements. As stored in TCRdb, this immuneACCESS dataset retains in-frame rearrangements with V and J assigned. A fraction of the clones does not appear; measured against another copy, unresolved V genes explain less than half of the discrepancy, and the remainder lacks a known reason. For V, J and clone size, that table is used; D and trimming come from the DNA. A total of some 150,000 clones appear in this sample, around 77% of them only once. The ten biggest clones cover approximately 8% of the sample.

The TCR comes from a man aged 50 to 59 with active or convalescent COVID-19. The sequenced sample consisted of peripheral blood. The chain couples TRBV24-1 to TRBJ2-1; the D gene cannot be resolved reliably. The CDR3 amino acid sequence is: CATSDLSSYNEQFF. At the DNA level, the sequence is TGTGCCACCAGTGACCTTAGCTCCTACAATGAGCAGTTCTTC.